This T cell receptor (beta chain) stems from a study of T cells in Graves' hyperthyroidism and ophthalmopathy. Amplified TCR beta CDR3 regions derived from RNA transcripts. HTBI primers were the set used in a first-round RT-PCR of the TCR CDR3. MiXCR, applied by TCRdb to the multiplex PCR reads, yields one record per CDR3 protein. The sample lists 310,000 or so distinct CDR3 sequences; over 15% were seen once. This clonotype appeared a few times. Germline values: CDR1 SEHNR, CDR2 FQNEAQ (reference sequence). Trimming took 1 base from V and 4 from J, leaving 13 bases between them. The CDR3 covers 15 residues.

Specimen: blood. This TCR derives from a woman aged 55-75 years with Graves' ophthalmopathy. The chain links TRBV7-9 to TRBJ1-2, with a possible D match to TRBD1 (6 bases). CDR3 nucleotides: TGTGCCAGCAGCTTAGGGCCCGGACAGACCTATGGCTACACCTTC. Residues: CASSLGPGQTYGYTF.